These 22 T cell receptor beta chains came from one sample sequenced in a study of blood T cell repertoires in COVID-19. TCRdb's copy holds only in-frame clones and misses some; the assay was immunoSEQ multiplex PCR. Of over 120,000 clones in the sample, roughly 84% were seen once. Input material: peripheral blood. The receptors come from a human donor in a cohort sampled during active COVID-19.

This chain links TRBV6-5 with TRBJ2-2; no firm D call. V gave up 2 bases and J gave up 6 bases, with 10 bases separating them. The CDR3 has 14 amino acids. Looked up from germline, CDR1 is MNHEY and CDR2 is SVGAGI. Here the CDR3 DNA reads TGTGCCAGCAGTTACGGGTTCGAGGCCGGGGAGCTGTTTTTT. The encoded protein is CASSYGFEAGELFF.

This clone was counted a few times. The rearrangement joins TRBV28 to TRBJ1-2, with 10 bases lining up with TRBD1. With 6 bases clipped from V and 4 bases from J, the junction kept 5 bases outside the gene matches. This CDR3 contains 14 residues. Germline CDR1 reads MDHEN; CDR2 reads SYDVKM. The CDR3 sequence is CASRSGTGVYGYTF. The DNA of the CDR3 is TGTGCCAGCAGGTCCGGGACAGGGGTCTATGGCTACACCTTC.

The chain uses TRBV3-1 (or the pseudogene TRBV3-2) and TRBJ1-2; TRBD1 is a possible D gene (6 bases). The CDR3 loop spans 15 amino acids. Germline CDR1 LGHDT, CDR2 YNNKEL (reference sequence). V was trimmed by 6 bases and J by 6 bases, leaving 20 bases between them. CDR3 DNA: TGTGCCAGCAGACACGAATCACAGGGTCGCGATGGCTACACCTTC. Its translation: CASRHESQGRDGYTF.

In this sample, this clone turned up once. The J gene is TRBJ1-1, the V gene TRBV13, with a possible D match to TRBD1 (6 bases). Looked up from germline, CDR1 is PRHDT and CDR2 is FYEKMQ (reference sequence). The V end lost 7 bases, the J end lost 2 bases, and 20 bases lay between the germline ends. This CDR3 contains 16 residues. CDR3 protein: CASNTFGAGANTEAFF. The DNA of the CDR3 is TGTGCCAGCAACACTTTTGGGGCAGGGGCTAACACTGAAGCTTTCTTT. The variable domain in full, completed from reference TRBV13 and TRBJ1-1, reads AAGVIQSPRHLIKEKRETATLKCYPIPRHDTVYWYQQGPGQDPQFLISFYEKMQSDKGSIPDRFSAQQFSDYHSELNMSSLELGDSALYFCASNTFGAGANTEAFFGQGTRLTVV.

The V gene is TRBV5-1, the J gene TRBJ1-4; 9 bases fit TRBD1. This CDR3 is 15 amino acids long. CDR1 and CDR2 from the germline V gene are SGHRS and YFSETQ. V lost 4 bases to trimming and J lost 7 bases; unmatched junction nucleotides: 8. The DNA for the CDR3 is TGCGCCAGCAGCCCGGGACAGGGTATTAGTGAAAAACTGTTTTTT. This sequence encodes CASSPGQGISEKLFF.

This chain links TRBV6-2 or TRBV6-3 with TRBJ1-1; TRBD1 aligns across 11 bases. V trimming: 2 bases; J trimming: 0 bases; junction bases outside the gene matches: 8. Germline lookup yields CDR1 MNHEY and CDR2 SVGEGT. CDR3 size: 18 residues. DNA for the CDR3: TGTGCCAGCAGTTACCGGGACAGGGGGTTGTGGATGAACACTGAAGCTTTCTTT. This sequence encodes CASSYRDRGLWMNTEAFF.

The chain is built from TRBV10-3 and TRBJ2-2; D is possibly TRBD2 (6 bases). Germline CDR1 is ENHRY and CDR2 is SYGVKD. Trimming removed 2 bases at V and 6 bases at J, with 16 bases between. The CDR3 loop spans 16 amino acids. The CDR3 DNA sequence: TGTGCCATCAGTGAGCCGAGATGGTGGGGGGCCGGGGAGCTGTTTTTT. Its translation: CAISEPRWWGAGELFF.

This sequence joins TRBV9 and TRBJ1-6; 9 bases fit TRBD1. Germline lookup yields CDR1 SGDLS and CDR2 YYNGEE. J lost 6 bases, V lost 3 bases, and 4 bases had no gene match. The CDR3 spans 15 residues. CDR3 region: CASSALTGGNSPLHF. The CDR3, as DNA: TGTGCCAGCAGCGCGCTGACAGGGGGTAATTCACCCCTCCACTTT. Full variable domain (missing parts from reference TRBV9 and TRBJ1-6): DSGVTQTPKHLITATGQRVTLRCSPRSGDLSVYWYQQSLDQGLQFLIQYYNGEERAKGNILERFSAQQFPDLHSELNLSSLELGDSALYFCASSALTGGNSPLHFGNGTRLTVT.

The J gene is TRBJ1-1, the V gene TRBV19; a weak D match, TRBD1 (5 bases). Germline lookup yields CDR1 LNHDA and CDR2 SQIVND (reference sequence). This CDR3 is built from 13 residues. Between the trimmed V and J ends, which lost 5 bases and 0 bases, there was a span of 7 bases. Here the CDR3 DNA reads TGTGCCAGTAGTGCCAGGGTGAACACTGAAGCTTTCTTT. Amino acid sequence: CASSARVNTEAFF.

This chain connects TRBV19 to TRBJ1-4, with 10 nucleotides matching TRBD1. CDR3 length: 15 amino acids. Germline V gene lookup returns CDR1 LNHDA and CDR2 SQIVND (reference sequence). V lost 5 bases, J lost 10 bases, and 10 bases stayed unmatched. The CDR3 sequence is CASSLRTGGFGKLFF. The CDR3 nucleotides read TGTGCCAGTAGTCTTCGGACAGGGGGGTTTGGAAAACTGTTTTTT.

The chain employs TRBV4-3 and TRBJ2-3, with 10 bases that match TRBD2. The V and J ends lost 1 base and 0 bases, in that order; junction bases with no gene match: 16. The length of the CDR3 is 21 residues. Germline loops: CDR1 LGHNA, CDR2 YSLEER. CDR3 in DNA: TGCGCCAGCAGCCAAGGGAGGTCTAGCGGGAGTCGGGGCCATAGCACAGATACGCAGTATTTT. Translated: CASSQGRSSGSRGHSTDTQYF.

This clone was counted once. The V gene is TRBV30, the J gene TRBJ1-1; D may be TRBD1 (5 bases). Germline-derived CDR1 and CDR2 are GTSNPN and SVGIG (reference sequence). The CDR3 is made up of 12 amino acids. The ends were cut back, 4 bases at V and 6 bases at J, with 12 bases in the middle. CDR3 loop: CAWTPSGAEAFF. The DNA of the CDR3 is TGTGCCTGGACCCCCTCGGGGGCTGAAGCTTTCTTT. The full variable domain, rest sourced from reference TRBV30 and TRBJ1-1, is SQTIHQWPATLVQPVGSPLSLECTVEGTSNPNLYWYRQAAGRGLQLLFYSVGIGQISSEVPQNLSASRPQDRQFILSSKKLLLSDSGFYLCAWTPSGAEAFFGQGTRLTVV.

This clone has more than one count but fewer than ten. The V call is TRBV28, the J call TRBJ1-3; D is unclear. The ends were cut back, 6 bases at V and 5 bases at J, with 8 bases in the middle. The CDR3 is 12 amino acids. Germline loops: CDR1 MDHEN, CDR2 SYDVKM. The CDR3 nucleotides are TGTGCCAGCAGCCAGGCCCGAAACACCATATATTTT. Amino acid sequence: CASSQARNTIYF. Variable domain in full (rest from reference TRBV28 and TRBJ1-3): DVKVTQSSRYLVKRTGEKVFLECVQDMDHENMFWYRQDPGLGLRLIYFSYDVKMKEKGDIPEGYSVSREKKERFSLILESASTNQTSMYLCASSQARNTIYFGEGSWLTVV.

As regards this clone: Other DNA sequences in this sample translate to the same CDR3. J is TRBJ1-3 and V is TRBV15; D perhaps matches TRBD1 (6 bases). Between the trimmed V and J ends, which lost 0 bases and 0 bases, there was a span of 6 bases. The V gene's germline CDR1 is LNHNV and CDR2 YYDKDF (reference sequence). The CDR3 runs 15 residues. The CDR3 reads CATSRDRGSGNTIYF. The CDR3 bases are TGTGCCACCAGCAGAGACAGGGGCTCTGGAAACACCATATATTTT.

The V call is TRBV10-3, the J call TRBJ2-1; perhaps TRBD1 as D (5 bases). V lost 4 bases to trimming and J lost 2 bases, with 9 bases between them. This CDR3 spans 14 amino acids. CDR1 is ENHRY and CDR2 is SYGVKD in the germline V gene. The CDR3 DNA is TGTGCCATCAGTGGACAGAACCCCTACAATGAGCAGTTCTTC. This gives the protein CAISGQNPYNEQFF.

The rearrangement joins TRBV18 to TRBJ1-1; TRBD1 matches 8 bases. Trimming took 2 bases from V and 0 from J; bases not matched to a gene: 2. Looked up from germline, CDR1 is KGHSH and CDR2 is LQKENI. CDR3 length: 15 residues. The CDR3 DNA is TGTGCCAGCTCACCAATACAGGGGGTGAACACTGAAGCTTTCTTT. Protein product: CASSPIQGVNTEAFF.

This rearrangement joins TRBV5-6 to TRBJ1-6; TRBD1 aligns across 10 bases. V shed 2 bases and J 8 bases; nucleotides not matched to a gene: 13. This CDR3 spans 18 amino acids. The germline V gene encodes CDR1 SGHDT and CDR2 YYEEEE. This CDR3 reads CASSFYGTGVGIDSPLHF. In DNA form, the CDR3 reads TGTGCCAGCAGCTTTTACGGGACAGGGGTCGGAATAGATTCACCCCTCCACTTT.

This chain connects TRBV6-2 or TRBV6-3 to TRBJ2-7, with TRBD1 as a possible D gene (6 bases). V lost 4 bases and J lost 5, with 9 bases in between. This CDR3 is built from 12 residues. CDR1 is MNHEY, CDR2 SVGEGT, per germline. The DNA of the CDR3 is TGTGCCAGCAGTTTGCAGGGGCACGAGCAGTACTTC. Translated, it gives CASSLQGHEQYF.

CDR3 DNA: TGTGCCAGCAGTTGTCCCCTTCTCGGGACAGGTACTAAAGCGACTGAAGCTTTCTTT. Translated: CASSCPLLGTGTKATEAFF. The chain links TRBV6-7 to TRBJ1-1, with 8 bases aligning to TRBD1. TRBV6-7 is designated an ORF whose function remains uncertain. V shed 4 bases, J shed 5 bases, and the junction held 21 bases outside the gene matches. The CDR3 extends over 19 amino acids.

This sequence joins TRBV16 and TRBJ1-2; unclear D gene. The V gene's germline CDR1 is KGHSY and CDR2 FQNENV. The V end was cut by 5 bases, the J end by 7 bases, with 14 bases between. The CDR3 runs 13 residues. The CDR3 region is CASSNIEVGGYTF. The CDR3 DNA reads as TGTGCCAGCAGCAATATAGAGGTTGGTGGCTACACCTTC.

This clone came up a few times. The rearrangement uses TRBV11-2 and TRBJ1-1, with 10 bases aligning to TRBD1. The CDR3 contains 15 residues. V was clipped by 1 base and J by 4 bases; unmatched bases: 3. Germline V lookup: CDR1 SGHAT, CDR2 FQNNGV. This CDR3 reads CASSLVGTGVTEAFF. The CDR3, as DNA: TGTGCCAGCAGCTTAGTAGGGACAGGGGTCACTGAAGCTTTCTTT.

V usage is TRBV19 and J usage is TRBJ1-2, with a weak D call TRBD1 (5 bases). This CDR3 region has 19 residues. V shed 2 bases and J shed 3 bases, with 25 bases lying between them. Germline CDR1 LNHDA, CDR2 SQIVND (reference sequence). In DNA form, the CDR3 reads TGTGCCAGTAGTATAACGGCCTATGGTGTTGGGGCCGGCGACTATGGCTACACCTTC. Translated: CASSITAYGVGAGDYGYTF.